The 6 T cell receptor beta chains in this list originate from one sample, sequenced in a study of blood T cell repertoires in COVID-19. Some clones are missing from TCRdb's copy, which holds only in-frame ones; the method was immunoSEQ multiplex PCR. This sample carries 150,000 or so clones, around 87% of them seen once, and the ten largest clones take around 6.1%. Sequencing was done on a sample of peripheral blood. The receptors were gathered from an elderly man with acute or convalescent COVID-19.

The CDR3 DNA sequence: TGTGCCAGCAGTCTCAACAGCTATAGCAATCAGCCCCAGCATTTT. This codes for CASSLNSYSNQPQHF. The chain employs TRBV28 and TRBJ1-5; D gene ambiguous. The CDR3 runs 15 residues. The germline V gene encodes CDR1 MDHEN and CDR2 SYDVKM. Trimming pared 5 bases from V and 0 bases from J, leaving 11 bases between.

CDR3: CASRKQGRGYEQYF. CDR3 DNA sequence: TGTGCCAGCCGCAAACAGGGTAGGGGGTACGAGCAGTACTTC. The chain links TRBV11-2 to TRBJ2-7; D perhaps matches TRBD1 (6 bases). Germline lookup yields CDR1 SGHAT and CDR2 FQNNGV. V gave up 8 bases and J gave up 4 bases, with 18 bases separating them. The CDR3 loop spans 14 amino acids.

The CDR3 DNA reads TGTGCCAGCAGTGGACTAGCGGGTGGGCAGTTCTTC. This sequence encodes CASSGLAGGQFF. The rearrangement uses TRBV6-6 and TRBJ2-1; 11 bases line up with TRBD2. The trim removed 5 bases at V and 12 bases at J, leaving 3 bases unmatched. CDR1 is MNHNY and CDR2 is SVGAGI in the germline V gene (reference sequence). CDR3 size: 12 residues.

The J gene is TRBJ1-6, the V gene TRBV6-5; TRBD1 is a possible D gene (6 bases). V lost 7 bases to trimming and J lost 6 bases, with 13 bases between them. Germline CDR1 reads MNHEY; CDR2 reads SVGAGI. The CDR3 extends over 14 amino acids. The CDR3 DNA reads TGTGCCAGCACCCTCTACAGGGTTAATTCACCCCTCCACTTT. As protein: CASTLYRVNSPLHF.

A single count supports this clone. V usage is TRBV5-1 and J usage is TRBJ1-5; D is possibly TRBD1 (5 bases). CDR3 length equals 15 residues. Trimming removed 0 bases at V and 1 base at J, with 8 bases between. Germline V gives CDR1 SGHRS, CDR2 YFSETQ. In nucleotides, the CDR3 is TGCGCCAGCAGCTTGGGCGGGGGAAGCAATCAGCCCCAGCATTTT. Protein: CASSLGGGSNQPQHF.

The CDR3 DNA reads TGTGCCAGCAGCTTGACATTCCGCTCCTACGAGCAGTACTTC. Its protein product is CASSLTFRSYEQYF. The V gene is TRBV7-2, the J gene TRBJ2-7; no firm D call. This CDR3 spans 14 amino acids. V lost 3 bases, J lost 0 bases, and 9 bases lay in between. Germline CDR1 and CDR2: SGHTA and FQGNSA.